This T cell receptor beta chain is from a study of T cells in Graves' hyperthyroidism and ophthalmopathy. RNA transcripts gave rise to amplified TCR beta CDR3 regions. Using the HTBI primer set, a first-round RT-PCR was run on the TCR CDR3. TCRdb called the multiplex PCR reads again in MiXCR, with one record for every CDR3 protein. The sample shows hundreds of thousands of distinct CDR3 sequences, over 35% of them seen only once. The diagnostic basis comprised clinical symptoms, serum thyroxine and TRAb, thyroid ultrasound and orbital computed tomography. J gave up 7 bases and V 4 bases, and 7 bases lay outside the gene matches. Looked up from germline, CDR1 is ENHRY and CDR2 is SYGVKD. The CDR3 length is 15 residues. This clonotype was seen many times.

This TCR was recovered from a man younger than 35 with Graves' hyperthyroidism. This sequence joins TRBV10-3 and TRBJ1-6, with 7 bases matching TRBD1. Input material: blood. For the CDR3, the DNA is TGTGCCATCAGTGGCACCGGGACAGAAAATTCACCCCTCCACTTT. Amino acids: CAISGTGTENSPLHF.